This passage covers 8 T cell receptor beta chains from one sample sequenced in a study of blood T cell repertoires in COVID-19. The data were produced by immunoSEQ multiplex PCR, yet TCRdb's version contains in-frame clones alone and is incomplete. This repertoire shows roughly 150,000 clones, around 76% found once; its top ten account for 4.2%. The material sequenced was peripheral blood. Receptor source: a man aged 55 to 70 with acute or convalescent COVID-19.

This clone was seen a few times. V gene TRBV27 combines with J gene TRBJ1-1; TRBD1 aligns across 8 bases. The CDR3 length is 12 residues. V was pared by 9 bases and J by 6 bases, with 6 bases of the junction left unmatched. Germline loops: CDR1 MNHEY, CDR2 SMNVEV (reference sequence). The CDR3: CASRTGYAEAFF. CDR3 in DNA: TGTGCCAGTCGGACAGGGTATGCTGAAGCTTTCTTT.

The J gene is TRBJ2-3, the V gene TRBV10-3; 10 bases fit TRBD2. CDR1 is ENHRY and CDR2 is SYGVKD in the germline V gene. J gave up 3 bases and V 3 bases, and 6 bases lay outside the gene matches. This CDR3 has 16 residues. CDR3 nucleotide sequence: TGTGCCATCAGTGACGGGGGGACTAGCGAGACAGATACGCAGTATTTT. Translating it yields CAISDGGTSETDTQYF.

This clone was detected once. The chain's CDR3 is CASSITGTGQETQYF. The CDR3, as DNA: TGCGCCAGCAGCATAACCGGGACAGGCCAAGAGACCCAGTACTTC. The rearrangement links TRBV5-1 to TRBJ2-5, with 8 bases matching TRBD1. CDR3 length: 15 amino acids. V shed 4 bases, J shed 1 base, and the junction held 6 bases outside the gene matches. Germline-derived CDR1 and CDR2 are SGHRS and YFSETQ.

The genes are TRBV28 and TRBJ1-3; D may be TRBD1 (6 bases). CDR3 length: 14 residues. Trimming removed 8 bases from V and 0 bases from J, with 11 bases in between. Looked up from germline, CDR1 is MDHEN and CDR2 is SYDVKM. CDR3 DNA sequence: TGTGCCAGCCGATTAGGGGGCTCTGGAAACACCATATATTTT. It yields the protein CASRLGGSGNTIYF.

This clone was counted a single time. This sequence joins TRBV4-1 and TRBJ2-5, with D maybe TRBD2 (5 bases). Looked up from germline, CDR1 is MGHRA and CDR2 is YSYEKL. The CDR3 extends over 12 amino acids. Trimming pared 2 bases from V and 10 bases from J, leaving 11 bases between. The CDR3 nucleotides are TGCGCCAGCAGCCAAACCGGGAAGGACCAGTACTTC. Residues: CASSQTGKDQYF.

This chain links TRBV2 with TRBJ2-3; 10 bases are shared with TRBD1. The CDR3 loop spans 18 amino acids. Germline V lookup: CDR1 SNHLY, CDR2 FYNNEI. V shed 4 bases, J shed 1 base, and the junction held 11 bases outside the gene matches. CDR3 protein: CASSGVGTGTGGTDTQYF. DNA of the CDR3: TGTGCCAGCAGTGGAGTAGGTACCGGGACAGGGGGCACAGATACGCAGTATTTT.

The chain couples TRBV24-1 to TRBJ2-7; D might be TRBD2 (7 bases). Germline CDR1 and CDR2: KGHDR and SFDVKD. The CDR3 runs 14 residues. V was cut by 0 bases and J by 6 bases, with 11 bases left in between. The CDR3 sequence is CATSDLRGGSEQYF. The CDR3 coding sequence is TGTGCCACCAGTGATTTGCGCGGGGGCTCCGAGCAGTACTTC.

This clone was seen only a few times. The chain joins TRBV6-5 to TRBJ1-2, with 9 bases aligning to TRBD1. The CDR3 runs 15 residues. Germline V lookup: CDR1 MNHEY, CDR2 SVGAGI. With 4 bases clipped from V and 5 bases from J, the junction kept 8 bases outside the gene matches. The CDR3 DNA reads as TGTGCCAGCAGTTCGACCGGGGGACAGGGTTATGGCTACACCTTC. Protein: CASSSTGGQGYGYTF.